This T cell receptor beta chain was found in a study of T cell changes during pregnancy in multiple sclerosis. Sequencing used immunoSEQ multiplex PCR; TCRdb keeps in-frame clones, though not all of them. The top ten hold approximately 0.52% of the sample, which has 30,000 to 40,000 clones, nearly 90% seen once. Per the germline V gene, CDR1 is SGHNT and CDR2 is YYREEE (reference sequence). The CDR3 is 17 amino acids. V lost 3 bases, J lost 3 bases, and 13 bases stayed unmatched. This chain uses TRBV5-4 with TRBJ2-3; 7 nucleotides agree with TRBD1. Source: CD4+ T cells from peripheral blood mononuclear cells, taken in the second trimester of pregnancy. The sequence came from a female donor with multiple sclerosis, enrolled in a pregnancy study. CDR3 sequence: CASSSPPRQGVTDTQYF. As DNA, the CDR3 is TGTGCCAGCAGCTCACCTCCCCGACAGGGCGTAACAGATACGCAGTATTTT.